A selection of T cell receptor beta chains follows, all from one sample in a study of persistence of HIV-infected CD4 T cells. Antigens for these TCRs are unknown. The protocol was immunoSEQ multiplex PCR, while the TCRdb copy is restricted to in-frame clones and leaves out a portion. The repertoire holds 25,000 to 35,000 clones, with 82% as singletons. This material consisted of CD4+ T cells sorted from PBMCs after approximately 19-hour stimulation, taken from a patient who received antiretroviral therapy. Receptor source: an adult man with HIV who was CMV-seropositive. CDR3s include the opening cysteine and the closing phenylalanine or tryptophan. Each record gives: V gene, D gene, J gene, clone size, CDR3 protein, CDR3 DNA. A D gene is named only where the DNA matches it firmly. Clone size is given for some rows only: seen once, a few or many times, or a class if the clone is expanded.

TRBV7-2,-,TRBJ2-3,-,CASSPHWSTDTQYF,TGTGCCAGCAGCCCACATTGGAGCACAGATACGCAGTATTTT
TRBV21-1,-,TRBJ1-2,-,CASSKVGEKTGEGGYTF,TGTGCCAGCAGCAAAGTTGGGGAAAAGACAGGGGAAGGTGGCTACACCTTC
TRBV29-1,-,TRBJ2-3,-,CSVSQGGTDTQYF,TGCAGCGTTAGCCAAGGGGGCACAGATACGCAGTATTTT
TRBV9,TRBD2,TRBJ2-3,few,CASSPEVLAGTYSTDTQYF,TGTGCCAGCAGCCCAGAGGTACTAGCGGGTACCTATAGCACAGATACGCAGTATTTT
TRBV23-1,-,TRBJ2-7,-,CASSQFWGSDYEQYF,TGCGCCAGCAGTCAATTTTGGGGGTCAGACTACGAGCAGTACTTC
TRBV27,TRBD1,TRBJ2-2,-,CASSFSSTGIIGELFF,TGTGCCAGCAGTTTCTCCTCGACAGGGATCATCGGGGAGCTGTTTTTT
TRBV19,TRBD1,TRBJ1-5,-,CASSIVQGNRWLQPQHF,TGTGCCAGTAGTATAGTACAGGGGAATAGATGGCTTCAGCCCCAGCATTTT
TRBV12-5,-,TRBJ2-3,-,CASGLVGQGPHTDTQYF,TGTGCTAGTGGTTTGGTTGGCCAGGGGCCCCACACAGATACGCAGTATTTT
TRBV2,-,TRBJ1-6,-,CASSDKESSPLHF,TGTGCCAGCAGTGATAAGGAAAGTTCACCCCTCCACTTT
TRBV28,-,TRBJ2-2,-,CASRREGIVAGELFF,TGTGCCAGCAGACGCGAAGGTATCGTAGCCGGGGAGCTGTTTTTT
TRBV25-1,-,TRBJ2-2,-,CASRFGGVGELFF,TGTGCCAGCAGATTCGGTGGAGTCGGGGAGCTGTTTTTT
TRBV6-5,TRBD1,TRBJ1-2,-,CATSTGRDYGYTF,TGTGCCACCTCGACAGGGAGGGACTATGGCTACACCTTC
TRBV2,-,TRBJ2-2,-,CASRTQGAGELFF,TGTGCCAGCAGAACACAGGGAGCCGGGGAGCTGTTTTTT
TRBV29-1,-,TRBJ1-4,-,CSVGSGNEKLFF,TGCAGCGTTGGATCTGGCAATGAAAAACTGTTTTTT
TRBV5-4,-,TRBJ1-6,-,CASSLGAGDNSPLHF,TGTGCCAGCAGCTTGGGGGCGGGAGATAATTCACCCCTCCACTTT
TRBV10-1,TRBD2,TRBJ2-7,-,CASSPRASGLGGSYEQYF,TGCGCCAGCAGTCCCCGCGCTAGCGGGCTGGGCGGCTCCTACGAGCAGTACTTC
TRBV7-3,TRBD1,TRBJ1-2,-,CASSLRQGAGGYTF,TGTGCCAGCAGCCTCCGACAGGGGGCTGGTGGCTACACCTTC
TRBV20-1,-,TRBJ2-7,-,CSASTSYEQYF,TGCAGTGCTTCCACCTCCTACGAGCAGTACTTC
TRBV29-1,TRBD1,TRBJ2-7,-,CSGGQGLYEQYF,TGCAGCGGGGGACAGGGGCTCTACGAGCAGTACTTC
TRBV27,-,TRBJ1-5,-,CASSPEVGYSNQPQHF,TGTGCCAGCAGTCCCGAGGTGGGGTATAGCAATCAGCCCCAGCATTTT
TRBV5-1,-,TRBJ1-2,-,CASSLAAGDGYTF,TGCGCCAGCAGCTTGGCGGCAGGGGATGGCTACACCTTC
TRBV6-2/TRBV6-3,-,TRBJ2-7,-,CASSTPKGAHEQYF,TGTGCCAGCAGTACCCCAAAGGGAGCCCACGAGCAGTACTTC
TRBV19,-,TRBJ2-2,-,CATTWEAGELFF,TGTGCCACCACCTGGGAGGCCGGGGAGCTGTTTTTT
TRBV4-1,TRBD1,TRBJ1-1,-,CASRTGQGNTEAFF,TGCGCCAGCAGAACGGGACAGGGGAACACTGAAGCTTTCTTT
TRBV28,-,TRBJ1-2,-,CASSLSRRDYGYTF,TGTGCCAGCAGTTTATCGCGGAGGGACTATGGCTACACCTTC
TRBV29-1,-,TRBJ1-3,once,CSVELGNTIYF,TGCAGCGTTGAGCTCGGAAACACCATATATTTT
TRBV28,-,TRBJ1-2,-,CASSSRFTNYGYTF,TGTGCCAGCAGTTCCAGGTTTACTAACTATGGCTACACCTTC
TRBV3-1/TRBV3-2,-,TRBJ2-7,-,CASSKQYEQYF,TGTGCCAGCAGCAAACAGTACGAGCAGTACTTC
TRBV18,TRBD1,TRBJ2-7,once,CASSEGATYYEQYF,TGTGCCAGCTCTGAGGGGGCCACTTACTACGAGCAGTACTTC
TRBV5-1,TRBD1,TRBJ1-1,-,CASSLAKTGSFNTEAFF,TGCGCCAGCAGCTTGGCCAAGACAGGGTCTTTTAACACTGAAGCTTTCTTT
TRBV2,TRBD1,TRBJ2-7,-,CASSHPDRVDEQYF,TGTGCCAGCAGTCACCCGGACAGGGTGGACGAGCAGTACTTC
TRBV7-2,-,TRBJ2-1,-,CASSLAWEKHNEQFF,TGTGCCAGCAGCTTAGCATGGGAAAAACACAATGAGCAGTTCTTC
TRBV4-1,TRBD2,TRBJ2-3,medium-sized,CASSQVSGYSTDTQYF,TGCGCCAGCAGCCAAGTTAGCGGGTATAGCACAGATACGCAGTATTTT
TRBV6-5,TRBD1,TRBJ2-7,-,CASAGNRGTYEQYF,TGTGCCAGCGCTGGAAACAGGGGTACCTACGAGCAGTACTTC
TRBV5-1,-,TRBJ2-7,-,CASSFADYEQYF,TGCGCCAGCAGCTTCGCGGACTACGAGCAGTACTTC
TRBV3-1/TRBV3-2,-,TRBJ2-7,-,CASSQDGLGLGLQGMYEQYF,TGTGCCAGCAGCCAAGACGGGTTGGGGCTGGGGCTACAGGGAATGTACGAGCAGTACTTC
TRBV5-1,-,TRBJ2-6,few,CASSPVLPSRANVLTF,TGCGCCAGCAGCCCTGTATTGCCCTCTAGGGCCAACGTCCTGACTTTC
TRBV5-4,-,TRBJ1-1,-,CASRIFDRLNTEAFF,TGTGCCAGCAGGATTTTTGACAGACTGAACACTGAAGCTTTCTTT